The source of this T cell receptor beta chain is a study of OX40 agonist ivuxolimab in advanced cancers. About the study: Patients were dosed with the agonistic anti-OX40 (CD134) antibody ivuxolimab. While on treatment, patients had intravenous ivuxolimab at 0.01 to 10 mg/kg every 2 weeks.

Blood sampling was done at baseline, cycle 4 day 1, and cycle 7 day 1. The CDR3 is 15 amino acids. Germline trimming cut 4 bases from V and 0 bases from J; bases unmatched to any gene: 6. Germline CDR1 is SGHNT and CDR2 is YYREEE (reference sequence). TCRdb's copy holds only in-frame clones and misses some; the assay was immunoSEQ multiplex PCR. The data hold 70,000 or so clones, with 86% observed a single time. This sample comprised CD4+ or CD8+ T cells sorted from blood, obtained in a trial of the OX40 agonist ivuxolimab. This receptor was taken from an adult with an advanced solid tumor such as melanoma, head and neck, liver or kidney cancer. This chain uses TRBV5-4 with TRBJ2-7; 8 nucleotides agree with TRBD1. The chain's CDR3 is CASSLADRASYEQYF. Written as DNA, the CDR3 is TGTGCCAGCAGCCTTGCGGACAGGGCCTCCTACGAGCAGTACTTC.